The clone carrying this TCR beta chain has a count of ten or more. The target antigen is unknown. This record comes from a study of molecular identifiers for immune sequencing clone quantification. TCRdb passed the PCR reads through MiXCR, listing each CDR3 protein once. The sample lists tens of thousands of distinct CDR3 sequences, around a fifth occurring once. Looked up from germline, CDR1 is SEHNR and CDR2 is FQNEAQ (reference sequence). The CDR3 extends over 14 amino acids. Trimming took 1 base from V and 7 from J, leaving 13 bases between them. Regarding the study as a whole: Single-cell amounts of spiked Jurkat TCR RNA were reportedly detectable among about 960,000 naive cells.

The source of this sequence is a human donor in good health. Some libraries in this study had Jurkat cell RNA spiked in. Sequenced sample: naive CD8+ T cells from blood, with Jurkat cell RNA spiked in. The subset is: FACS-sorted CD8+CD4-CCR7+CD45RA+ naive T cells. The J gene is TRBJ1-1, the V gene TRBV7-9; D might be TRBD1 (6 bases). The CDR3: CASSLVWGLGEAFF. The DNA of the CDR3 is TGTGCCAGCAGCTTAGTCTGGGGGCTTGGTGAAGCTTTCTTT. The full variable domain, with the rest looked up from reference TRBV7-9 and TRBJ1-1, is DTGVSQNPRHKITKRGQNVTFRCDPISEHNRLYWYRQTLGQGPEFLTYFQNEAQLEKSRLLSDRFSAERPKGSFSTLEIQRTEQGDSAMYLCASSLVWGLGEAFFGQGTRLTVV.